This record concerns one T cell receptor (beta chain) sequence. Its antigen is undetermined. This sample was taken from a study of OX40 agonist ivuxolimab in advanced cancers. Study context: Patient treatment consisted of intravenous ivuxolimab administration every 2 weeks at 0.01 to 10 mg/kg.

Study-level results: It was also the case that some nonresponders had low normalized T-cell clonal expansion.

V dropped 2 bases and J dropped 7 bases, with 12 bases sitting between them. Germline CDR1 is MNHEY and CDR2 is SVGAGI. The CDR3 is 13 amino acids. Individuals having autoimmune disease history or systemic immunosuppression were not enrolled. The timepoints at which blood was sampled were baseline, cycle 4 day 1, and cycle 7 day 1. Clones were read by immunoSEQ multiplex PCR, and TCRdb kept only the in-frame ones, dropping some. Here the sample spans 65,000 to 90,000 clones, 85% to 90% being singletons. The chain has TRBV6-5 and TRBJ2-7; D not certain. The starting material was CD4+ or CD8+ T cells sorted from blood, obtained in a trial of the OX40 agonist ivuxolimab. The sequence was obtained from an adult with an advanced solid tumor such as melanoma, head and neck, liver or kidney cancer. Here the CDR3 DNA reads TGTGCCAGCAGTTACAGCGCCCTTGGGGAGCAGTACTTC. It encodes CASSYSALGEQYF.